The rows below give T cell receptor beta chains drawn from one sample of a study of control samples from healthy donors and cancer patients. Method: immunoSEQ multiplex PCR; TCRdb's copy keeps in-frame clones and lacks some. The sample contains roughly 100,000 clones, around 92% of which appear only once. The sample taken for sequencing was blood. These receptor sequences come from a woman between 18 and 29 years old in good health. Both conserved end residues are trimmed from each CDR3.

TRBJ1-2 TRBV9 ASSVGGAGGYT
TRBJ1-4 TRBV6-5 ASSSGDANEKLF
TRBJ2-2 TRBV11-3 ASSLGGRGNTGELF
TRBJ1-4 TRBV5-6 ASGYRGWATNEKLF
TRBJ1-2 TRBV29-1 SGETYTQGWREGYT
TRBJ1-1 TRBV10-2 ASTIGGTEAF
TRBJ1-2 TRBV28 ATSPPLYGYT
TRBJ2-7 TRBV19 ASSIFGQGNYEQY
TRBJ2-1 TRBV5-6 ASIPQGDNEQF
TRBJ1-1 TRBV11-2 ASSLGRNTEAF
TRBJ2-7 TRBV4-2 ASSRDNLHEQY
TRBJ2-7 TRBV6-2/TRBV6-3 VSSYGTSGYEQY
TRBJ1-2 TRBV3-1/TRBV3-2 ASSHGQGAGYGYT
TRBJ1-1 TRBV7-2 ASSSDRRKAF
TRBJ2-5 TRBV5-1 ASSLGLSGGAGETQY
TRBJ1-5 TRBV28 ASSSVKRPQH